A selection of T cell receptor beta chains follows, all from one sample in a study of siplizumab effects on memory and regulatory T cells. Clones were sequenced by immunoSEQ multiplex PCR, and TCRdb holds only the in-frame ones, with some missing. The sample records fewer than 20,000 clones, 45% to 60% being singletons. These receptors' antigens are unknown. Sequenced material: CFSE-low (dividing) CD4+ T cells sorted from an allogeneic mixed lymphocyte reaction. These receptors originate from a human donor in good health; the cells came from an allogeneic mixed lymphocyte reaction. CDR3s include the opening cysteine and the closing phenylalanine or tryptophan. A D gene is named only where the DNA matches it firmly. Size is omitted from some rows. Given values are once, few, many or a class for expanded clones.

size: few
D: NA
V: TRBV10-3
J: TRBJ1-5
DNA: TGTGCCATCAGTCCGGGACCGATCAATCAGCCCCAGCATTTT
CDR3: CAISPGPINQPQHF

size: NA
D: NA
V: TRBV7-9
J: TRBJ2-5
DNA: TGTGCCAGCAGCTTTTTCCCAATGGAGACCCAGTACTTC
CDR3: CASSFFPMETQYF

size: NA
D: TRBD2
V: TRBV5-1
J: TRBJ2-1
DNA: TGCGCCAGCAGCTTGGGTCCTAGCGGGGGCCCCTACAATGAGCAGTTCTTC
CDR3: CASSLGPSGGPYNEQFF

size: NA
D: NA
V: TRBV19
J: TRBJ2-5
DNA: TGTGCCAGTAGTTGGGTCGGGGAGACCCAGTACTTC
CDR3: CASSWVGETQYF

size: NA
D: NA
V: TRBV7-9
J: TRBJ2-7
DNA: TGTGCCAGCAGCTTAGTAGGGGTGCCCTACGAGCAGTACTTC
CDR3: CASSLVGVPYEQYF

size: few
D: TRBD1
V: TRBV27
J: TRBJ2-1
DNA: TGTGCCAGCGGGGGACAGGGGGACTACAATGAGCAGTTCTTC
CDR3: CASGGQGDYNEQFF

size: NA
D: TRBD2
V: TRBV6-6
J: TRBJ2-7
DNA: TGTGCCAGCAGCCCTCTTAGCGGGGGGGCCGGCGAGCAGTACTTC
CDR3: CASSPLSGGAGEQYF

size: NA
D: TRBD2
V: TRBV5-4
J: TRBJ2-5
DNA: TGTGCCAGCCGCCGGGGGACTAGCGGGGGGGCCGGAGAGACCCAGTACTTC
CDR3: CASRRGTSGGAGETQYF

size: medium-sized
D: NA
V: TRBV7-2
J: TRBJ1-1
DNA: TGTGCCAGCAGCCCGTCTCAGGCCACTGAAGCTTTCTTT
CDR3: CASSPSQATEAFF

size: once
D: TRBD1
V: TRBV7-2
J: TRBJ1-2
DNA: TGTGCCAGCAGCCCGCGGACAGGGGAGGATGGCTACACCTTC
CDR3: CASSPRTGEDGYTF

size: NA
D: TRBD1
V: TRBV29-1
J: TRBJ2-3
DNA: TGCAGCGTTGAGGGACAGGGGGATACGCAGTATTTT
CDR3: CSVEGQGDTQYF

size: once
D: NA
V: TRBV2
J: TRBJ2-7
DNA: TGTGCCAGCAGTGACAGGAAAACCCTCTACGAGCAGTACTTC
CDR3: CASSDRKTLYEQYF

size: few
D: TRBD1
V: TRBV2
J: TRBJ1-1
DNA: TGTGCCAGCAGCAGACAGGGGAGGACGAACACTGAAGCTTTCTTT
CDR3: CASSRQGRTNTEAFF

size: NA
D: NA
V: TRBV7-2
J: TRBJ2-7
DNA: TGTGCCAGCAGCTTAGATATCGGGAGCTACGAGCAGTACTTC
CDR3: CASSLDIGSYEQYF

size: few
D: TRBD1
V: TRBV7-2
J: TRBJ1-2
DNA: TGTGCCAGCAGCCCCGACAGGGGAGAAGGCTACACCTTC
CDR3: CASSPDRGEGYTF

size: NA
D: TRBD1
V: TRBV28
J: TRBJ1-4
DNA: TGTGCCAGCAGAAGTCGACAGGGGGCAACTAATGAAAAACTGTTTTTT
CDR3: CASRSRQGATNEKLFF

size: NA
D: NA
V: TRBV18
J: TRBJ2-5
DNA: TGTGCCAGCTCACGTGACAGCCAAGAGACCCAGTACTTC
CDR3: CASSRDSQETQYF

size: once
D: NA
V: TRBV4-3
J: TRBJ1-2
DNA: TGCGCCAGCAGCCAAGACCGGGGGGGAGATGAGGATGGCTACACCTTC
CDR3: CASSQDRGGDEDGYTF

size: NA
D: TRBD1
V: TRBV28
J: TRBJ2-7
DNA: TGTGCCAGCAGATCCGGGTGGACAGGCAACTCCTACGAGCAGTACTTC
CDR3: CASRSGWTGNSYEQYF

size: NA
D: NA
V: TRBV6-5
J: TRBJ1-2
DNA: TGTGCCAGCAGTTTCAAGGAATATGGCTACACCTTC
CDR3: CASSFKEYGYTF

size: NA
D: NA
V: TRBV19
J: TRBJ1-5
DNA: TGTGCCAGTAGTATAGGTGACAGTCCCCAGCATTTT
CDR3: CASSIGDSPQHF

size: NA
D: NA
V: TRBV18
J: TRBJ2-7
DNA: TGTGCCAGCTCACCAGGCTACGAGCAGTACTTC
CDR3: CASSPGYEQYF

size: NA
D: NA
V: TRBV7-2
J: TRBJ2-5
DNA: TGTGCCAGCAGCCCTAGTGAGACCCAGTACTTC
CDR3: CASSPSETQYF

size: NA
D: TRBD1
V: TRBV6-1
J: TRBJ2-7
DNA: TGTGCCAGCAGTGTTTCCAGGGGGTTGGGTTACGAGCAGTACTTC
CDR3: CASSVSRGLGYEQYF

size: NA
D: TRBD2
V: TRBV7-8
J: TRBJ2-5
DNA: TGTGCCAGCAGCCTAGGGCCGGGACTAGCGGGGGAGACCCAGTACTTC
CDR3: CASSLGPGLAGETQYF

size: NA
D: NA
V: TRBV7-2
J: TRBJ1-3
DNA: TGTGCCAGCAGCTTAAGCAGGGAAAACACCATATATTTT
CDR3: CASSLSRENTIYF

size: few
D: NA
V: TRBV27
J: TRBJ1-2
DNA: TGTGCCAGCAGTTTAGCAGGTTCGTTTGGCTACACCTTC
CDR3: CASSLAGSFGYTF

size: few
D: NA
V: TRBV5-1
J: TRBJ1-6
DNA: TGCGCCAGCAGCTTGGAGGGGTTGAACTATTATAATTCACCCCTCCACTTT
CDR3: CASSLEGLNYYNSPLHF

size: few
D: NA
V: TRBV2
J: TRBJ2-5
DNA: TGTGCCAGCAGTGGGGGGCGTGAGACCCAGTACTTC
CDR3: CASSGGRETQYF

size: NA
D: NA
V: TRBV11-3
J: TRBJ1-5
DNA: TGTGCCAGCAGCTTAGTAATCAAGGGCCAAGGGAAAGGGTATCAGCCCCAGCATTTT
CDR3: CASSLVIKGQGKGYQPQHF

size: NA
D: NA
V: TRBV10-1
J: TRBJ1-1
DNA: TGCGCCAGCAGTGAGTCGGTGGGAGGCTCTGAAGCTTTCTTT
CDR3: CASSESVGGSEAFF

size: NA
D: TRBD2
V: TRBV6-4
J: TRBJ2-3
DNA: TGTGCCAGCAGTGTGGGACTAGCGGGGGGCGATGATACGCAGTATTTT
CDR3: CASSVGLAGGDDTQYF